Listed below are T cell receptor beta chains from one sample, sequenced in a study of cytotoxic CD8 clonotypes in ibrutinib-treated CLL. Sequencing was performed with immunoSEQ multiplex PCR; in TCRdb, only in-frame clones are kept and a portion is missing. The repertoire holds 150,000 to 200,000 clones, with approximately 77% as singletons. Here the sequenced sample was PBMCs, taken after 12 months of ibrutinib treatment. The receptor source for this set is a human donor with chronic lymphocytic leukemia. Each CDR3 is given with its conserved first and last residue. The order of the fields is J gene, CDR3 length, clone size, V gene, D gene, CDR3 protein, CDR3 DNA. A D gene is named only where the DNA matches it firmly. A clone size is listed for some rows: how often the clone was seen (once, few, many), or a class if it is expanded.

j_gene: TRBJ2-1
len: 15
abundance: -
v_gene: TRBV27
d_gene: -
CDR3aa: CASSLSLDRYNEQFF
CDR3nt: TGTGCCAGCAGTTTATCGCTGGACCGGTACAATGAGCAGTTCTTC

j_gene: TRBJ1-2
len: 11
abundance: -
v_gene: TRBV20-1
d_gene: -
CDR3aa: CSASLNYGYTF
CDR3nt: TGCAGTGCTAGTCTCAACTATGGCTACACCTTC

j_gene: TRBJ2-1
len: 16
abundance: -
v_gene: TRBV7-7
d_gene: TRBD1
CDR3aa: CASSLGVGTGVGEQFF
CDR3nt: TGTGCTAGCAGCTTGGGCGTCGGGACAGGGGTTGGTGAGCAGTTCTTC

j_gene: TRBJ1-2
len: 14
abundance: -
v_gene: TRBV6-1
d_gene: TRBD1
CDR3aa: CASSPRGDRDGYTF
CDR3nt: TGTGCCAGCAGTCCCAGGGGGGACAGGGATGGCTACACCTTC

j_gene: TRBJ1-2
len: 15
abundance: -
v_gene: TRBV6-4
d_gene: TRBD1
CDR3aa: CASSDASGTGKGYTF
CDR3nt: TGTGCCAGCAGTGACGCTTCCGGGACAGGGAAAGGCTACACCTTC

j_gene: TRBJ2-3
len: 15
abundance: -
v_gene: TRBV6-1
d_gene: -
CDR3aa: CASSEAASSTDTQYF
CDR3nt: TGTGCCAGCAGTGAAGCGGCATCTAGCACAGATACGCAGTATTTT

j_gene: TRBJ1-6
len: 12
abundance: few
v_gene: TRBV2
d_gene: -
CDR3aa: CASGTIYSPLHF
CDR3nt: TGTGCCAGCGGCACAATTTATTCACCCCTCCACTTT

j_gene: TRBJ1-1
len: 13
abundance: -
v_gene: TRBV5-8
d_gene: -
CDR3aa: CASSPDRSRGAFF
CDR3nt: TGTGCCAGCAGCCCGGACCGGTCTCGGGGAGCTTTCTTT

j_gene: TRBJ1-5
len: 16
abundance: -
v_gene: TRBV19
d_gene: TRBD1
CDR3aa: CASHSWTGGKKRPQHF
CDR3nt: TGTGCCAGTCATTCCTGGACAGGGGGCAAGAAGCGGCCCCAGCATTTT

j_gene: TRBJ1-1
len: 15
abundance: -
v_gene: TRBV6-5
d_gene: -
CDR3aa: CASSYGRGRNTEAFF
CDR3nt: TGTGCCAGCAGTTACGGGCGGGGGCGCAACACTGAAGCTTTCTTT

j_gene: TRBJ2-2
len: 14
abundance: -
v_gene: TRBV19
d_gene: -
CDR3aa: CASTVVRGTGELFF
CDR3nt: TGTGCCAGTACCGTCGTCAGGGGCACCGGGGAGCTGTTTTTT

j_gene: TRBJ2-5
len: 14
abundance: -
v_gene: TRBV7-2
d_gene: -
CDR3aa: CASSLIARQETQYF
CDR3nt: TGTGCCAGCAGCTTAATTGCTAGACAAGAGACCCAGTACTTC

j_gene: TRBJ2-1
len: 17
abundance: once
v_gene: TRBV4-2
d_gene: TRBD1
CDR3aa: CASSQGGTGVENNEQFF
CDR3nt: TGTGCCAGCAGCCAAGGGGGAACAGGGGTGGAGAACAATGAGCAGTTCTTC